This T cell receptor beta chain originates from a study of blood T cell repertoires in COVID-19. Study as a whole: Some COVID-19 samples were acute and others convalescent; all came from the United States, Italy and Spain. Nucleic acid was either cDNA or gDNA, and it came from T cells, B-cell-depleted T cells, or PBMCs.

The CDR3 consists of 14 residues. The V end was cut by 1 base, the J end by 4 bases, with 9 bases between. CDR1 and CDR2 from the germline V gene are SGHDT and YYEEEE. As processed by the authors: Reference gene primer amplification gave estimated nucleated cell counts. Some clones are missing from TCRdb's copy, which holds only in-frame ones; the method was immunoSEQ multiplex PCR. That table is the source of V, J and clone size, and D and trimming were worked out from the DNA. The sample lists over 200,000 clones, over 75% seen once, with roughly 5% in the top ten. Sequenced: peripheral blood. This chain connects TRBV5-6 to TRBJ1-3; a weak D match, TRBD1 (6 bases). The origin of this receptor is a human donor in a cohort sampled during active COVID-19. CDR3 protein: CASSLTGYGNTIYF. Written as DNA, the CDR3 is TGTGCCAGCAGCTTGACAGGGTACGGAAACACCATATATTTT. The entire variable domain, with the rest obtained from reference TRBV5-6 and TRBJ1-3, is as follows: DAGVTQSPTHLIKTRGQQVTLRCSPKSGHDTVSWYQQALGQGPQFIFQYYEEEERQRGNFPDRFSGHQFPNYSSELNVNALLLGDSALYLCASSLTGYGNTIYFGEGSWLTVV.